This T cell receptor beta chain was captured by sequencing in a study of blood T cell repertoires in COVID-19. Whole-study context: Material from acute and convalescent COVID-19 was sourced from the United States, Italy and Spain. In each case, the material was cDNA or gDNA derived from T cells, B-cell-depleted T cells, or PBMCs.

Germline V gives CDR1 SGHNT, CDR2 YYREEE (reference sequence). The CDR3 is made up of 14 amino acids. Trimming cost V 2 bases and J 2 bases; bases outside gene matches: 3. In the study's own analysis: Amplification of reference gene primers provided the estimated nucleated cell counts. The method was immunoSEQ multiplex PCR; TCRdb's version includes in-frame clones alone and lacks a portion of them. The V and J calls and clone size are taken from that table; D and trimming were inferred from the DNA. The data contain about 110,000 clones, 85% of them singletons. It was during active infection that Seattle patients were enrolled and then longitudinally followed.

Sample: peripheral blood. The chain combines TRBV5-4 with TRBJ1-1, with TRBD1 identical over 7 bases. The origin of this receptor is a woman aged 55 to 70 with COVID-19, enrolled during active disease. The CDR3, as DNA: TGTGCCAGCAGCTTCGGGACAGCTAACACTGAAGCTTTCTTT. Its protein is CASSFGTANTEAFF.